The 30 T cell receptor beta chains given below trace back to one sample, sequenced in a study of shared clonotypes between healthy human individuals. The data were produced by immunoSEQ multiplex PCR, yet TCRdb's version contains in-frame clones alone and is incomplete. The sample includes 550,000 to 800,000 clones, less than 85% of them seen just once. The specimen was memory CD4+ T cells sorted from blood. Subset described: CD45RA-negative fraction. The receptors were sampled from a woman in her twenties or thirties in good health.

The chain uses TRBV4-1 and TRBJ1-2; tentatively, D is TRBD1 (5 bases). From germline, CDR1 is MGHRA and CDR2 YSYEKL. V dropped 0 bases and J dropped 6 bases, with 14 bases sitting between them. This CDR3 is 15 amino acids long. The CDR3 loop reads CASSQEGRAGDGYTF. The CDR3 DNA is TGCGCCAGCAGCCAAGAGGGCAGGGCGGGGGATGGCTACACCTTC.

The CDR3 region has the DNA TGCAGCGTTCCACAGGGGGCAGGGAACTATGGCTACACCTTC. Amino acid sequence: CSVPQGAGNYGYTF. The V gene is TRBV29-1, the J gene TRBJ1-2; the match to TRBD1 covers 9 bases. The V segment lost 5 bases and the J segment 2 bases; nucleotides outside the gene matches: 6. The CDR3 is 14 amino acids. Looked up from germline, CDR1 is SQVTM and CDR2 is ANQGSEA.

This clone was detected only a few times. Other DNA sequences in this specimen translate into the identical CDR3. V is TRBV6-1 and J is TRBJ1-5, with unresolved D. There are 15 residues in the CDR3. Germline loops: CDR1 MNHNS, CDR2 SASEGT. Trimming left V 4 bases short and J 0 bases short, with 10 bases between. The CDR3: CASSVHRGSNQPQHF. In DNA, the CDR3 is TGTGCCAGCAGTGTCCACCGGGGTAGCAATCAGCCCCAGCATTTT.

The V and J genes are TRBV9 and TRBJ1-3, with a weak D call TRBD1 (5 bases). Germline V gene sequence: CDR1 SGDLS, CDR2 YYNGEE. V was pared by 6 bases and J by 4 bases, with 20 bases between. This CDR3 is built from 16 residues. For the CDR3, the DNA is TGTGCCAGCAATCGACAGCCGGCAGGCCCGGGAAACACCATATATTTT. It encodes CASNRQPAGPGNTIYF.

As concerns this clone: Being one base from a much bigger clone, this may be a read error. Other nucleotide sequences in the sample specify the same CDR3. The J gene is TRBJ1-5, the V gene TRBV6-5; D is uncertain. This CDR3 comprises 13 residues. Trimming took off 2 bases at V and 1 base at J, with 3 bases between the two ends. Germline V gene data show CDR1 as MNHEY and CDR2 as SVGAGI. For the CDR3, the DNA is TGTGCCAGCAGTTACGGCAGCAATCAGCCCCAGCATTTT. Its protein is CASSYGSNQPQHF.

J is TRBJ1-3 and V is TRBV28; D unclear. Per the germline V gene, CDR1 is MDHEN and CDR2 is SYDVKM. Deletions cut 4 bases from V and 0 bases from J, with 10 bases between. The CDR3 is 15 residues long. The CDR3 loop is CASSSLGSSGNTIYF. DNA of the CDR3: TGTGCCAGCAGTTCACTAGGGAGCTCTGGAAACACCATATATTTT.

V usage is TRBV4-1 and J usage is TRBJ2-7; D is possibly TRBD1 (6 bases). CDR1 and CDR2 from the germline V gene are MGHRA and YSYEKL. There are 16 residues in the CDR3. Trimming shortened V by 0 bases and J by 2 bases, and 14 bases separated the two germline ends. CDR3 nucleotide sequence: TGCGCCAGCAGCCAAGATCTTGGCAGGGGAACCTACGAGCAGTACTTC. Protein: CASSQDLGRGTYEQYF.

The V call is TRBV30, the J call TRBJ2-1, with unresolved D. Germline-derived CDR1 and CDR2 are GTSNPN and SVGIG (reference sequence). CDR3 length: 17 amino acids. V dropped 4 bases and J dropped 2 bases, with 21 bases sitting between them. CDR3 nucleotides: TGTGCCTGGACAAAGACCTCTACATCACAAACCTACAATGAGCAGTTCTTC. Translating gives CAWTKTSTSQTYNEQFF. Full variable domain (outside the CDR3, taken from reference TRBV30 and TRBJ2-1): SQTIHQWPATLVQPVGSPLSLECTVEGTSNPNLYWYRQAAGRGLQLLFYSVGIGQISSEVPQNLSASRPQDRQFILSSKKLLLSDSGFYLCAWTKTSTSQTYNEQFFGPGTRLTVL.

The rearrangement links TRBV10-3 to TRBJ2-3, with D uncertain. CDR1 ENHRY and CDR2 SYGVKD come from the germline V gene. The V and J ends lost 5 bases and 1 base respectively, with 10 bases between them. The CDR3 runs to 14 residues. DNA for the CDR3: TGTGCCATCAGTCCGTACACTGGCACAGATACGCAGTATTTT. It specifies CAISPYTGTDTQYF.

The J gene is TRBJ2-1, the V gene TRBV10-3; D unclear. This CDR3 is built from 12 residues. Between the trimmed V and J ends, which lost 4 bases and 6 bases, there was a span of 7 bases. From germline, CDR1 is ENHRY and CDR2 SYGVKD. CDR3 sequence reads: CAISGDANEQFF. The CDR3 region has the DNA TGTGCCATCAGTGGTGACGCCAATGAGCAGTTCTTC.

This clone was picked up a small number of times. This chain links TRBV6-5 with TRBJ2-7, with no clear D. Germline V gene sequence: CDR1 MNHEY, CDR2 SVGAGI. The V end lost 6 bases, the J end lost 6 bases, and 15 bases lay between the germline ends. There are 13 residues in the CDR3. CDR3 sequence: CASSPALIGEQYF. CDR3 bases: TGTGCCAGCAGCCCCGCCTTGATTGGCGAGCAGTACTTC.

This rearrangement joins TRBV6-5 to TRBJ1-3; D ambiguous. Deletions cut 6 bases from V and 4 bases from J, with 10 bases between. The CDR3 is 13 residues long. Germline V gives CDR1 MNHEY, CDR2 SVGAGI. DNA of the CDR3: TGTGCCAGCAGGGGTGGAGGGGGAAACACCATATATTTT. Translation gives CASRGGGGNTIYF.

Here the CDR3 DNA reads TGCAGCGTTAGTATGAGCAGTTTTAACTATGGCTACACCTTC. Its protein product is CSVSMSSFNYGYTF. V gene TRBV29-1 combines with J gene TRBJ1-2; D uncertain. CDR3 length: 14 residues. CDR1 and CDR2 (germline): SQVTM, ANQGSEA. Trimming removed 5 bases at V and 1 base at J, with 14 bases between.

V gene TRBV7-9 combines with J gene TRBJ1-5; no definite D call. V lost 1 base and J 1 base, leaving 8 bases between the germline ends. There are 15 residues in the CDR3. Germline CDR1 and CDR2: SEHNR and FQNEAQ (reference sequence). CDR3 protein: CASSLGGESNQPQHF. CDR3 DNA sequence: TGTGCCAGCAGCTTAGGAGGAGAGAGCAATCAGCCCCAGCATTTT.

CDR3 amino acids: CASSLMGGKNIQYF. The CDR3 nucleotides are TGTGCCAGCAGCTTGATGGGTGGCAAAAACATTCAGTACTTC. The rearrangement links TRBV5-6 to TRBJ2-4; D remains ambiguous. Germline V gives CDR1 SGHDT, CDR2 YYEEEE. The CDR3 spans 14 residues. V lost 1 base and J lost 3, with 8 bases in between.

The chain links TRBV28 to TRBJ2-5; D uncertain. Trimming left V 4 bases short and J 5 bases short, with 26 bases between. CDR1 is MDHEN and CDR2 is SYDVKM in the germline V gene. This CDR3 has 18 residues. CDR3 DNA: TGTGCCAGCAGTTCCCGGCAGGTCTGGCCGGGCCTCCGGGAGACCCAGTACTTC. Residues: CASSSRQVWPGLRETQYF.

V gene TRBV19 combines with J gene TRBJ2-7, with D perhaps TRBD1 (6 bases). Germline V lookup: CDR1 LNHDA, CDR2 SQIVND (reference sequence). V was clipped by 0 bases and J by 5 bases, with 17 bases between them. CDR3 length equals 16 residues. The CDR3 DNA sequence: TGTGCCAGTAGTATAGAAGGAACAACAGGGACCCACGAGCAGTACTTC. Translated: CASSIEGTTGTHEQYF. Using reference TRBV19 and TRBJ2-7 for the parts outside the CDR3, the full variable domain is DGGITQSPKYLFRKEGQNVTLSCEQNLNHDAMYWYRQDPGQGLRLIYYSQIVNDFQKGDIAEGYSVSREKKESFPLTVTSAQKNPTAFYLCASSIEGTTGTHEQYFGPGTRLTVT.

Note on this clone: A clone one base away is much larger, so this may be a read error. The sample has other DNA sequences that encode this CDR3 too. V gene TRBV6-1 combines with J gene TRBJ2-7; D gene uncertain. CDR1 and CDR2 (germline): MNHNS, SASEGT. The CDR3 totals 17 residues. The ends were cut back, 0 bases at V and 7 bases at J, with 22 bases in the middle. For the CDR3, the DNA is TGTGCCAGCAGTGAAGCAGGTCCGGGCGGCGGTCAAGGTGAGCAGTACTTC. It codes for CASSEAGPGGGQGEQYF.

This clone was recorded only once. This rearrangement joins TRBV5-1 to TRBJ1-4; no firm D call. The V gene lost 0 bases and the J gene lost 0 bases, with 9 bases spanning the gap. This CDR3 is built from 16 residues. Germline-derived CDR1 and CDR2 are SGHRS and YFSETQ. This CDR3 is CASSLGAIATNEKLFF. In DNA, the CDR3 is TGCGCCAGCAGCTTGGGGGCCATTGCAACTAATGAAAAACTGTTTTTT.

The chain couples TRBV4-2 to TRBJ1-2; 7 bases are a match to TRBD1. The trim removed 5 bases at V and 8 bases at J, leaving 14 bases unmatched. Germline CDR1 reads LGHNA; CDR2 reads YNFKEQ. CDR3 length: 15 residues. The CDR3 nucleotides are TGTGCCAGCAGCTTGCGTGCCGAGGGGGCGCGGGGCTACACCTTC. As protein: CASSLRAEGARGYTF.

This rearrangement joins TRBV7-2 to TRBJ2-6; tentative D call: TRBD1 (6 bases). The CDR3 runs to 16 residues. The germline gives CDR1 SGHTA, CDR2 FQGNSA. With 4 bases removed from V and 0 bases from J, the gap between germline ends came to 10 bases. This CDR3 is CASSSQGVSGANVLTF. DNA for the CDR3: TGTGCCAGCAGCTCACAGGGAGTCTCTGGGGCCAACGTCCTGACTTTC. Using reference TRBV7-2 and TRBJ2-6 for the parts outside the CDR3, the full variable domain is GAGVSQSPSNKVTEKGKDVELRCDPISGHTALYWYRQSLGQGLEFLIYFQGNSAPDKSGLPSDRFSAERTGGSVSTLTIQRTQQEDSAVYLCASSSQGVSGANVLTFGAGSRLTVL.

The CDR3 here is CASRLGSGANVLTF. The CDR3 DNA reads TGTGCCAGCAGGCTGGGCTCTGGGGCCAACGTCCTGACTTTC. J is TRBJ2-6 and V is TRBV6-5, with D hard to call. The CDR3 runs 14 residues. Trimming removed 6 bases from V and 0 bases from J, with 6 bases in between. Germline CDR1 reads MNHEY; CDR2 reads SVGAGI.

The chain is built from TRBV6-4 and TRBJ2-1, with D perhaps TRBD2 (12 bases). Trimming pared 8 bases from V and 7 bases from J, leaving 30 bases between. Germline CDR1 reads MRHNA; CDR2 reads SNTAGT. The CDR3 has 18 amino acids. DNA of the CDR3: TGTGCCAGCGAAGGACAGGGGGCACGACTAGCGGGAGAGAATGAGCAGTTCTTC. This codes for CASEGQGARLAGENEQFF.

V usage is TRBV28 and J usage is TRBJ2-5, with D perhaps assigned TRBD1 or TRBD2 (7 bases each). The CDR3 has 17 amino acids. V was cut by 10 bases and J by 2 bases, with 26 bases left in between. Germline CDR1 MDHEN, CDR2 SYDVKM. CDR3 protein: CATSIGGDGQEQETQYF. In nucleotides, the CDR3 is TGTGCCACTTCGATAGGGGGGGATGGACAGGAACAAGAGACCCAGTACTTC.

There are many counts of this clone. The sample carries other DNA sequences with the same CDR3. The chain recombines TRBV15 with TRBJ1-2; unclear D gene. The CDR3 has 13 amino acids. V was clipped by 3 bases and J by 6 bases, with 11 bases between them. The germline V gene encodes CDR1 LNHNV and CDR2 YYDKDF (reference sequence). CDR3 residues: CATSRERRDGYTF. CDR3 nucleotide sequence: TGTGCCACCAGCAGGGAAAGGAGGGATGGCTACACCTTC.

This chain uses TRBV19 with TRBJ2-3; tentative D call: TRBD1 (6 bases). Between the trimmed V and J ends, which lost 6 bases and 0 bases, there was a span of 7 bases. This CDR3 has 13 amino acids. Per germline, CDR1 LNHDA and CDR2 SQIVND (reference sequence). The DNA for the CDR3 is TGTGCCAGTAGGACAGGTAGCACAGATACGCAGTATTTT. It is translated as CASRTGSTDTQYF.

The chain employs TRBV2 and TRBJ2-1; 9 bases are shared with TRBD2. Trimming took 9 bases from V and 9 from J; bases not matched to a gene: 9. The CDR3 loop spans 13 amino acids. Germline V gene sequence: CDR1 SNHLY, CDR2 FYNNEI. CDR3 in amino acids: CARSEAGGFEQFF. As DNA, the CDR3 is TGTGCCAGGAGCGAGGCGGGAGGGTTTGAGCAGTTCTTC.

The chain couples TRBV28 to TRBJ2-7; D is perhaps TRBD1 or TRBD2 (5 bases each). Trimming pared 5 bases from V and 11 bases from J, leaving 19 bases between. Germline-derived CDR1 and CDR2 are MDHEN and SYDVKM. This CDR3 has 13 residues. CDR3 protein: CASSPPTGTTKYF. CDR3 DNA sequence: TGTGCCAGCAGTCCCCCTACCGGGACGACGAAGTACTTC. Using reference TRBV28 and TRBJ2-7 for the parts outside the CDR3, the full variable domain is DVKVTQSSRYLVKRTGEKVFLECVQDMDHENMFWYRQDPGLGLRLIYFSYDVKMKEKGDIPEGYSVSREKKERFSLILESASTNQTSMYLCASSPPTGTTKYFGPGTRLTVT.

Concerning this clone: Additional DNA sequences in this sample encode the identical CDR3. The genes are TRBV15 and TRBJ1-1, with 7 bases lining up with TRBD1. CDR1 LNHNV and CDR2 YYDKDF come from the germline V gene (reference sequence). The J segment lost 0 bases and the V segment lost 3 bases, leaving 4 bases of the junction unmatched. The CDR3 is 15 residues long. CDR3 DNA: TGTGCCACCAGCAGGGACAGGAGGATGAACACTGAAGCTTTCTTT. It yields the protein CATSRDRRMNTEAFF.

Note on this clone: Other DNA sequences in this sample translate to the same CDR3. The chain joins TRBV5-1 to TRBJ2-7; 8 bases fit TRBD2. Germline V gives CDR1 SGHRS, CDR2 YFSETQ. The CDR3 is made up of 15 amino acids. The J segment lost 1 base and the V segment lost 0 bases, leaving 3 bases of the junction unmatched. The CDR3 nucleotides read TGCGCCAGCAGCTTGGCGGCGGGGGGTTCCTACGAGCAGTACTTC. It is translated as CASSLAAGGSYEQYF.